The 14 T cell receptor beta chains below were found in one sample sequenced in a study of read filtering for tumor transcriptome and immune sequencing. From approximately 430 ng of RNA, a library with molecular barcoded alpha/delta and beta/gamma adaptors was made. Each CDR3 protein is one row after TCRdb ran MiXCR on the reads. The sample holds tens of thousands of distinct CDR3 sequences, less than 25% seen once. Sample: a population of CD138-negative cells sorted from bone marrow. Receptor source: a donor aged 40 or over with multiple myeloma.

Only a few counts were recorded for this clonotype. V is TRBV7-2 and J is TRBJ2-3; 9 nucleotides agree with TRBD2. V dropped 1 base and J dropped 6; count of bases not matched to a gene: 5. CDR1 is SGHTA, CDR2 FQGNSA, per germline. The CDR3 contains 15 residues. In DNA form, the CDR3 reads TGTGCCAGCAGCTTAGGGGGGCGGGAGGGCGATACGCAGTATTTT. It codes for CASSLGGREGDTQYF.

The V gene is TRBV3-1, the J gene TRBJ2-6, with 7 bases aligning to TRBD1. CDR1 LGHDT and CDR2 YNNKEL come from the germline V gene (reference sequence). V lost 6 bases to trimming and J lost 0 bases; unmatched junction nucleotides: 5. CDR3 length: 16 residues. This CDR3 is CASSRDRLSGANVLTF. CDR3 nucleotides: TGTGCCAGCAGTCGGGACAGACTCTCTGGGGCCAACGTCCTGACTTTC.

As regards this clonotype: Just one base apart from a much larger clone, this may be a read error. V is TRBV29-1 and J is TRBJ2-7; D call uncertain. Germline V gives CDR1 SQVTM, CDR2 ANQGSEA. This CDR3 comprises 15 residues. The CDR3 reads CSVGRSRVRGGERYF. The DNA for the CDR3 is TGCAGCGTTGGGCGGTCTAGGGTCCGAGGCGGCGAGCGGTACTTC.

For this clonotype: Since no conserved phenylalanine or tryptophan closes the CDR3, a read error is the likely cause. The V gene is TRBV19, the J gene TRBJ2-3; D not certain. V dropped 3 bases and J dropped 2 bases, with 15 bases sitting between them. The CDR3 is 16 residues long. Germline V CDR1 and CDR2: LNHDA, SQIVND (reference sequence). CDR3 nucleotide sequence: TGTGCCAGTAGTATTACCACAGTGATCTCCACAGATACGCAGTATCTT. This codes for CASSITTVISTDTQYL.

This clonotype came up a few times. This is likely an artifact of a read error, given a far larger clone one base away. The V call is TRBV11-2, the J call TRBJ2-1; 8 nucleotides agree with TRBD2. This CDR3 has 14 residues. Germline V gene data show CDR1 as SGHAT and CDR2 as FQNNGV. The CDR3 here is CAISLAAGANEQFF. The CDR3 coding sequence is TGTGCCATCAGCTTAGCAGCGGGAGCCAATGAGCAGTTCTTC.

This clonotype came up many times. The chain is built from TRBV7-2 and TRBJ2-1, with D unresolved. The CDR3 runs 12 residues. V was pared by 4 bases and J by 10 bases, with 11 bases between. Looked up from germline, CDR1 is SGHTA and CDR2 is FQGNSA. The CDR3 protein is CASSSFIGEQFF. The DNA of the CDR3 is TGTGCCAGCAGCTCCTTTATAGGAGAGCAGTTCTTC.

This clonotype was seen many times. The V call is TRBV20-1, the J call TRBJ2-7; a possible D gene is TRBD1 (5 bases). The CDR3 extends over 12 amino acids. The ends were cut back, 0 bases at V and 3 bases at J, with 6 bases in the middle. The V gene's germline CDR1 is DFQATT and CDR2 SNEGSKA (reference sequence). Written as DNA, the CDR3 is TGCAGTGCTAGAGAACAGGTCTACGAGCAGTACTTC. Translating gives CSAREQVYEQYF.

With regard to this clonotype: This may arise from a read error, as a much more abundant clone is one base away. CDR3 residues: CASGESKGQVNSGANVLTF. CDR3 sequence (DNA): TGTGCCAGCGGTGAATCGAAGGGACAGGTGAACTCTGGGGCCAACGTCCTGACTTTC. The V gene is TRBV25-1, the J gene TRBJ2-6; 8 bases map to TRBD1. Germline loops: CDR1 MGHDK, CDR2 SYGVNS. This CDR3 is built from 19 residues.

This clonotype was seen ten or more times. In nucleotides, the CDR3 is TGCGCCAGCAGCCCCCAACCTAGGGGACAGGGGGCAGGCGGGACGACTGAAGCTTTCTTT. It translates to CASSPQPRGQGAGGTTEAFF. J is TRBJ1-1 and V is TRBV5-1; 12 nucleotides agree with TRBD1. Germline V lookup: CDR1 SGHRS, CDR2 YFSETQ. With V trimmed by 4 bases and J by 5 bases, 21 bases remained unmatched. The CDR3 sequence is 20 residues long.

As for this clonotype: A much larger clone is a single base away; this may be a read error. The CDR3 end shows no conserved phenylalanine or tryptophan, and so a read error is likely. This chain connects TRBV5-1 to TRBJ2-1; 10 positions match TRBD2. The CDR3 extends over 15 amino acids. Germline lookup yields CDR1 SGHRS and CDR2 YFSETQ. Trimming removed 5 bases from V and 5 bases from J; junction bases left unmatched: 7. The CDR3 reads CASRRLAGGHNEQFL. In DNA form, the CDR3 reads TGCGCCAGCAGAAGACTAGCGGGTGGCCACAATGAGCAGTTCCTC.

This clonotype is labeled medium-sized. The chain recombines TRBV20-1 with TRBJ2-1; TRBD2 agrees at 8 bases. The trim removed 1 base at V and 2 bases at J, leaving 1 base unmatched. Germline V gives CDR1 DFQATT, CDR2 SNEGSKA (reference sequence). The CDR3 runs 14 residues. CDR3 residues: CSARAGGTYNEQFF. The CDR3 DNA reads as TGCAGTGCTAGAGCGGGAGGGACCTACAATGAGCAGTTCTTC.

This clonotype was seen repeatedly, ten times or more. The rearrangement links TRBV7-2 to TRBJ2-6; D may be TRBD1 or TRBD2 (5 bases each). In germline, CDR1 is SGHTA, CDR2 FQGNSA. Trimming pared 1 base from V and 0 bases from J, leaving 16 bases between. The CDR3 sequence is 19 residues long. CDR3 DNA sequence: TGTGCCAGCAGCTTAGGCCGCCCAGGGAGCCTCTCTGGGGCCAACGTCCTGACTTTC. Translated, it gives CASSLGRPGSLSGANVLTF.

This clonotype has a count of ten or more. This chain uses TRBV29-1 with TRBJ1-1, with D perhaps matching TRBD1 (5 bases). The V end was cut by 4 bases, the J end by 0 bases, with 9 bases between. The germline gives CDR1 SQVTM, CDR2 ANQGSEA. This CDR3 spans 13 amino acids. CDR3 in DNA: TGCAGCGTTGGGGACGGTCTGAACACTGAAGCTTTCTTT. This codes for CSVGDGLNTEAFF.

Many counts were recorded for this clonotype. This rearrangement joins TRBV28 to TRBJ2-1; a weak D match, TRBD1 (5 bases). The CDR3 extends over 13 amino acids. V lost 7 bases to trimming and J lost 7 bases, with 14 bases between them. Per the germline V gene, CDR1 is MDHEN and CDR2 is SYDVKM. The CDR3 is CASKLGAINEQFF. The CDR3 coding sequence is TGTGCCAGCAAGCTAGGGGCCATTAATGAGCAGTTCTTC. Full variable domain (rest looked up from reference TRBV28 and TRBJ2-1): DVKVTQSSRYLVKRTGEKVFLECVQDMDHENMFWYRQDPGLGLRLIYFSYDVKMKEKGDIPEGYSVSREKKERFSLILESASTNQTSMYLCASKLGAINEQFFGPGTRLTVL.